One sample yielded the 27 T cell receptor beta chains listed below, sequenced in a study of shared clonotypes between healthy human individuals. Using immunoSEQ multiplex PCR, the repertoire was profiled, and TCRdb retains in-frame clones only, with some absent. The sample holds some 500,000 clones, approximately 80% seen once. Sequenced input: PBMCs. These receptor sequences come from a middle-aged woman in good health. Some clones in this sample may be carry-over from other donors' samples.

The chain recombines TRBV6-1 with TRBJ2-3; 7 bases are shared with TRBD2. This CDR3 is built from 14 residues. V gave up 8 bases and J gave up 2 bases; unmatched junction bases: 7. Germline V gene lookup returns CDR1 MNHNS and CDR2 SASEGT. The CDR3 nucleotides are TGTGCCAGCTCGAGCGGGATTTCCACAGATACGCAGTATTTT. Translated: CASSSGISTDTQYF.

The chain recombines TRBV7-9 with TRBJ2-1; D gene uncertain. Trimming removed 3 bases from V and 5 bases from J, with 5 bases in between. The CDR3 contains 12 residues. Per germline, CDR1 SEHNR and CDR2 FQNEAQ (reference sequence). CDR3 loop: CASSFTNNEQFF. The CDR3 bases are TGTGCCAGCAGCTTCACAAACAATGAGCAGTTCTTC.

The chain carries TRBV28 and TRBJ2-1; D gene ambiguous. The germline V and J ends were trimmed by 4 bases and 5 bases, with 18 bases remaining between them. CDR3 length: 16 residues. Germline assignment: CDR1 MDHEN and CDR2 SYDVKM. In nucleotides, the CDR3 is TGTGCCAGCAGTTCGCCGGACGCACCACCTGACAATGAGCAGTTCTTC. Translated, it gives CASSSPDAPPDNEQFF.

This clone was recorded many times. The chain is built from TRBV7-3 and TRBJ1-1; D is ambiguous. Per germline, CDR1 SGHTA and CDR2 FQGTGA. The ends were cut back, 2 bases at V and 1 base at J, with 8 bases in the middle. The CDR3 loop spans 14 amino acids. The CDR3 DNA follows: TGTGCCAGCAGCTTAGTCGGTTCGAACACTGAAGCTTTCTTT. It codes for CASSLVGSNTEAFF.

This clone was found a few times. This chain uses TRBV10-1 with TRBJ2-7, with D possibly TRBD1 on 5 matching bases. Trimming cost V 11 bases and J 12 bases, with 11 bases left between them. In germline, CDR1 is WNHNN, CDR2 SYGVQD (reference sequence). There are 8 residues in the CDR3. CDR3 nucleotide sequence: TGCGCCGCCAGGGTCGTGTACTTC. This translates into CAARVVYF.

The genes are TRBV7-9 and TRBJ2-7; D is perhaps TRBD1 or TRBD2 (5 bases each). Trimming shortened V by 6 bases and J by 2 bases, and 17 bases separated the two germline ends. The germline V gene encodes CDR1 SEHNR and CDR2 FQNEAQ (reference sequence). The length of the CDR3 is 15 residues. The CDR3 DNA follows: TGTGCCAGCAGTTCCGACAGTCGAGCGGCCTACGAGCAGTACTTC. Its translation: CASSSDSRAAYEQYF.

About this clone itself: A much larger clone sits a single nucleotide away, making a read error possible. At the DNA level, this CDR3 is encoded by other sequences in the same sample as well. V and J are TRBV28 and TRBJ2-7, with TRBD1 identical over 8 bases. After removal of 6 bases from V and 3 bases from J, the junction contained 4 bases not matched to a gene. The CDR3 is 13 amino acids. Germline CDR1 MDHEN, CDR2 SYDVKM. The CDR3 here is CASSPGQGYEQYF. CDR3 DNA sequence: TGTGCCAGCAGCCCCGGACAGGGCTACGAGCAGTACTTC.

This rearrangement joins TRBV9 to TRBJ2-5; 12 positions match TRBD2. Germline assignment: CDR1 SGDLS and CDR2 YYNGEE. Germline trimming cut 3 bases from V and 2 bases from J; bases unmatched to any gene: 5. The CDR3 is made up of 16 amino acids. The CDR3: CASSAGTSGLQETQYF. As DNA, the CDR3 is TGTGCCAGCAGCGCCGGGACTAGCGGGTTACAAGAGACCCAGTACTTC. Full variable domain (rest looked up from reference TRBV9 and TRBJ2-5): DSGVTQTPKHLITATGQRVTLRCSPRSGDLSVYWYQQSLDQGLQFLIQYYNGEERAKGNILERFSAQQFPDLHSELNLSSLELGDSALYFCASSAGTSGLQETQYFGPGTRLLVL.

This clone was seen a few times. The rearrangement uses TRBV6-5 and TRBJ2-7, with D possibly being TRBD1 (6 bases). Trimming pared 0 bases from V and 2 bases from J, leaving 11 bases between. CDR1 MNHEY and CDR2 SVGAGI come from the germline V gene. This CDR3 is built from 15 residues. CDR3: CASSYSRGSTYEQYF. CDR3 in DNA: TGTGCCAGCAGTTACTCGAGGGGGAGTACCTACGAGCAGTACTTC.

The sample holds a few counts of this clone. A much larger clone differs from this one at a single base, so this may be a read error. The rearrangement uses TRBV7-3 and TRBJ2-4; TRBD2 might be the D (5 bases). Germline CDR1 SGHTA, CDR2 FQGTGA. The length of the CDR3 is 11 residues. DNA for the CDR3: TGTGCCAGCAGCCCAAGAAGGGAGCAGCACTTC. Its protein is CASSPRREQHF.

The chain links TRBV7-2 to TRBJ2-3; 8 bases fit TRBD1. Per the germline V gene, CDR1 is SGHTA and CDR2 is FQGNSA. Trimming removed 3 bases from V and 4 bases from J; junction bases left unmatched: 6. The CDR3 totals 15 residues. The chain's CDR3 is CASSLRTGLADTQYF. CDR3 bases: TGTGCCAGCAGCTTGAGGACAGGGTTGGCAGATACGCAGTATTTT.

This clone was found a few times. J is TRBJ2-2 and V is TRBV9; D is ambiguous. From germline, CDR1 is SGDLS and CDR2 YYNGEE. The CDR3 runs 13 residues. V dropped 3 bases and J dropped 3 bases, with 6 bases sitting between them. In DNA, the CDR3 is TGTGCCAGCAGCGCATACTACACCGGGGAGCTGTTTTTT. Its translation is CASSAYYTGELFF.

CDR3 coding DNA: TGTGCCAGCAGCTTAGCCCGCGGACTAGCGGGAGGCGGTAGGTACGAGCAGTACTTC. It codes for CASSLARGLAGGGRYEQYF. J is TRBJ2-7 and V is TRBV7-9; 14 nucleotides align to TRBD2. The CDR3 length is 19 residues. Trimming took 0 bases from V and 4 from J; bases not matched to a gene: 11. Germline assignment: CDR1 SEHNR and CDR2 FQNEAQ (reference sequence).

Remarks on this clone: A much larger clone lies a single base off, so this may be a read error. The gene calls are TRBV30 and TRBJ1-1; D gene uncertain. Germline-derived CDR1 and CDR2 are GTSNPN and SVGIG (reference sequence). The CDR3 length is 13 residues. CDR3 nucleotide sequence: TGTGCCTGGAGTGTAGTACTAGGAACTGAAGCTCTCTTT. Translated, it gives CAWSVVLGTEALF.

This chain connects TRBV18 to TRBJ1-2; possible D gene TRBD1, 5 bases. There are 14 residues in the CDR3. CDR1 is KGHSH and CDR2 is LQKENI in the germline V gene. Trimming took 2 bases from V and 4 from J, leaving 11 bases between them. CDR3 sequence reads: CASSPETVLYGYTF. The CDR3 coding sequence is TGTGCCAGCTCACCAGAGACAGTACTCTATGGCTACACCTTC. Full variable domain (outside the CDR3, taken from reference TRBV18 and TRBJ1-2): NAGVMQNPRHLVRRRGQEARLRCSPMKGHSHVYWYRQLPEEGLKFMVYLQKENIIDESGMPKERFSAEFPKEGPSILRIQQVVRGDSAAYFCASSPETVLYGYTFGSGTRLTVV.

CDR3 loop: CAAGDQNTGELFF. DNA for the CDR3: TGTGCCGCGGGGGACCAGAACACCGGGGAGCTGTTTTTT. The rearrangement links TRBV4-2 to TRBJ2-2, with 7 bases fitting TRBD2. CDR1 and CDR2 from the germline V gene are LGHNA and YNFKEQ. The V gene end was trimmed by 11 bases and the J gene end by 1 base; junction bases not matched to a gene: 4. This CDR3 comprises 13 residues.

Points on this clone: This may be a read error, as it is one base from a much larger clone. V gene TRBV14 combines with J gene TRBJ2-7, with D maybe TRBD2 (6 bases). V was pared by 4 bases and J by 5 bases, with 21 bases between. Germline loops: CDR1 SGHDN, CDR2 FVKESK. This CDR3 spans 16 amino acids. CDR3 loop: CASSPKGGGRAHEQYF. The CDR3 nucleotides read TGTGCCAGCAGCCCCAAGGGAGGAGGGAGAGCCCACGAGCAGTACTTC.

Of note for this clone: Other nucleotide sequences in the sample specify the same CDR3. The V gene is TRBV5-1, the J gene TRBJ1-4; no clear D gene. The CDR3 length is 14 residues. Trimming cost V 4 bases and J 8 bases, with 15 bases left between them. Per germline, CDR1 SGHRS and CDR2 YFSETQ. CDR3 protein: CASSPPGGGEKLFF. DNA for the CDR3: TGCGCCAGCAGCCCCCCGGGAGGCGGCGAAAAACTGTTTTTT.

V usage is TRBV28 and J usage is TRBJ1-5; no firm D call. From germline, CDR1 is MDHEN and CDR2 SYDVKM. CDR3 length: 14 residues. Trimming pared 3 bases from V and 6 bases from J, leaving 12 bases between. The CDR3 sequence is CASSFSGVGQPQHF. The CDR3 region has the DNA TGTGCCAGCAGTTTTAGTGGTGTTGGTCAGCCCCAGCATTTT.

Concerning this clone: This sequence is one base from a far larger clone and is likely a read error. Other DNA sequences of this sample code for an identical CDR3. This chain joins TRBV4-2 and TRBJ2-1; D gene unclear. The CDR3 is made up of 15 amino acids. CDR1 LGHNA and CDR2 YNFKEQ come from the germline V gene. The CDR3 spells CASSQEASSYNEQFF. Written as DNA, the CDR3 is TGTGCTAGCAGCCAAGAGGCGAGCTCCTACAATGAGCAGTTCTTC.

The V and J genes are TRBV4-1 and TRBJ2-1; 12 bases fit TRBD2. The CDR3 has 19 residues. Germline V gene sequence: CDR1 MGHRA, CDR2 YSYEKL. The ends lost 3 bases at V and 0 bases at J; junction bases unmatched: 9. The DNA of the CDR3 is TGCGCCAGCAGCCACTCCCGACTAGCGGGAGAGGGCTCCTACAATGAGCAGTTCTTC. It codes for CASSHSRLAGEGSYNEQFF.

This chain joins TRBV30 and TRBJ2-7; D may be TRBD2 (6 bases). The CDR3 consists of 15 residues. Trimming removed 0 bases at V and 6 bases at J, with 18 bases between. Germline V lookup: CDR1 GTSNPN, CDR2 SVGIG (reference sequence). CDR3 bases: TGTGCCTGGAGTGTATGGCGGGATCTCCCGGGCGAGCAGTACTTC. It encodes CAWSVWRDLPGEQYF.

In its sample, this clone was seen a few times. This sequence joins TRBV7-2 and TRBJ2-1; D uncertain. The germline CDR1 and CDR2 sequences are SGHTA and FQGNSA. The CDR3 extends over 15 amino acids. The V end was cut by 5 bases, the J end by 0 bases, with 11 bases between. The chain's CDR3 is CASSPRRSSYNEQFF. The CDR3 DNA follows: TGTGCCAGCAGCCCCAGGAGAAGCTCCTACAATGAGCAGTTCTTC.

The chain couples TRBV29-1 to TRBJ2-1, with D perhaps matching TRBD2 (6 bases). The CDR3 has 14 residues. CDR1 is SQVTM and CDR2 is ANQGSEA in the germline V gene. Trimming took 1 base from V and 1 from J, leaving 8 bases between them. In DNA form, the CDR3 reads TGCAGCGTTGAAGGTAGCGGATCCTACAATGAGCAGTTCTTC. This codes for CSVEGSGSYNEQFF.

The chain recombines TRBV27 with TRBJ1-2; TRBD1 might be the D (5 bases). Trimming took 3 bases from V and 2 from J, leaving 7 bases between them. Germline values: CDR1 MNHEY, CDR2 SMNVEV (reference sequence). This CDR3 is 13 amino acids long. The CDR3 reads CASSFRQNYGYTF. The CDR3 bases are TGTGCCAGCAGTTTCCGACAGAACTATGGCTACACCTTC.

The V call is TRBV14, the J call TRBJ2-4, with 12 bases identical to TRBD2. V was pared by 4 bases and J by 6 bases, with 4 bases of the junction left unmatched. The CDR3 length is 15 residues. Per germline, CDR1 SGHDN and CDR2 FVKESK. CDR3 protein: CASSPRGLAGNIQYF. Written as DNA, the CDR3 is TGTGCCAGCAGCCCCCGGGGACTAGCGGGAAACATTCAGTACTTC.

Comments on this clone: Other DNA variants within this sample encode the same CDR3. The chain couples TRBV2 to TRBJ1-1; D gene uncertain. V gave up 3 bases and J gave up 5 bases, with 7 bases separating them. CDR1 is SNHLY and CDR2 is FYNNEI in the germline V gene. This CDR3 contains 12 residues. The CDR3 DNA reads as TGTGCCAGCAGTGAGGTTCGAACTGAAGCTTTCTTT. It translates to CASSEVRTEAFF.